The sequence of this T cell receptor (beta chain) was determined in a study of T cell responses to AZD1222 COVID-19 vaccine. General study points: Spike-spanning, vaccine-associated CD4 TCRs were dominant at 160-218 and 743-854.

Measured with immunoSEQ multiplex PCR; TCRdb has only the in-frame clones, and not every one. The table records over 110,000 clones, approximately 94% of them present only once. The V gene's germline CDR1 is SGHRS and CDR2 YFSETQ. The CDR3 has 15 amino acids. V dropped 4 bases and J dropped 1 base, with 12 bases sitting between them. On this clone itself: Its antigen is unknown.

Sequenced material: peripheral blood, taken on day 0 of AZD1222 vaccination. The sequence came from an adult in good health. V gene TRBV5-1 combines with J gene TRBJ2-1; TRBD1 might be the D (6 bases). The CDR3 sequence is CASSRGTNSYNEQFF. CDR3 nucleotide sequence: TGCGCCAGCAGCCGAGGGACAAATTCCTACAATGAGCAGTTCTTC.